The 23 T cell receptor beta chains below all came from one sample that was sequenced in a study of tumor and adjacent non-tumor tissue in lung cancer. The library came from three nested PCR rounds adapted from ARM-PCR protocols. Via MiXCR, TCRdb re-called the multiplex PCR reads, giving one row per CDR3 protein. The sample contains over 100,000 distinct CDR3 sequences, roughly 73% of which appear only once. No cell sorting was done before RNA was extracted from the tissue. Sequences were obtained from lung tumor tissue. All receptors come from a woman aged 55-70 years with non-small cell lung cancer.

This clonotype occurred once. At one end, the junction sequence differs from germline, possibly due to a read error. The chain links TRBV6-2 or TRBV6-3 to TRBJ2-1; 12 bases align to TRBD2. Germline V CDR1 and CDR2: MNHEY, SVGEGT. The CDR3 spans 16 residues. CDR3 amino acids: CTSSPRTSGIYNEQFF. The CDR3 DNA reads TGTACCAGCAGTCCAAGGACTAGCGGGATTTACAATGAGCAGTTCTTC.

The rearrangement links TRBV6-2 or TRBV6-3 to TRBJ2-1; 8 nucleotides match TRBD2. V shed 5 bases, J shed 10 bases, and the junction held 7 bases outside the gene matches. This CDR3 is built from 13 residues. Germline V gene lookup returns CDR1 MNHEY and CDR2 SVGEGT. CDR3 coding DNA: TGTGCCAGCAGTCAGCGGGAGAGGGAGGAGCAGTTCTTC. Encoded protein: CASSQREREEQFF.

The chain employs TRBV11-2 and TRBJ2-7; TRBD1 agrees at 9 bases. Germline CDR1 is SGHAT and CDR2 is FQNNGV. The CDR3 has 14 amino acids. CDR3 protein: CPNSRDRAGGEQYF. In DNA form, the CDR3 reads TGTCCCAACAGCCGGGACAGGGCAGGGGGAGAGCAGTACTTC.

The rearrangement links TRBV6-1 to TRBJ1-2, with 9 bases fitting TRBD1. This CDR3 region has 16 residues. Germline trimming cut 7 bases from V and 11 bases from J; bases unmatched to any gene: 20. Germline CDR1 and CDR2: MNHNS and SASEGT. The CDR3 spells CASNLAPGQGLFWYTF. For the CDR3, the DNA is TGTGCCAGCAATCTTGCCCCGGGACAGGGACTATTTTGGTACACCTTC.

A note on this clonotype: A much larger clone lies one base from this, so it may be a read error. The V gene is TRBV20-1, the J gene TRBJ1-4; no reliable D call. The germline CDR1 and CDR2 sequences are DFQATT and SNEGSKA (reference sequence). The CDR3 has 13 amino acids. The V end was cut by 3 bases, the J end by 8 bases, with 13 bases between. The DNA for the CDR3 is TGCAGTGCTAGGTTTAGTTCCGACGAAAAACTGTTTTTT. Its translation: CSARFSSDEKLFF.

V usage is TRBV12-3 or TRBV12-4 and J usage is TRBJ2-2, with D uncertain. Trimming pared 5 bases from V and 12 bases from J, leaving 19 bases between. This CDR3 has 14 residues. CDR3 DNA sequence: TGTGCCAGCAGTCCACCCATGGGCACCAGGAAGCTGTTTTTT. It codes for CASSPPMGTRKLFF.

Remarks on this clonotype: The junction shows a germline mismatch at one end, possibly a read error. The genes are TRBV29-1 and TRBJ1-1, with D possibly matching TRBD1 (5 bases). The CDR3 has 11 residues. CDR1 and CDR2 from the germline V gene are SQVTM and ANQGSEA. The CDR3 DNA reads TGCGGGGGTCGGGAGTGGACTGAAGCTTTCTTC. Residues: CGGREWTEAFF.

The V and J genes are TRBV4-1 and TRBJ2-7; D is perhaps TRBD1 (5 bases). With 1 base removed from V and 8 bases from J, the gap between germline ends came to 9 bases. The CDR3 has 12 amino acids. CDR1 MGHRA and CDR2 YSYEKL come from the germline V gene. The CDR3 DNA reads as TGCGCCAGCAGCCAAGCTACAGGAAAGCAGTACTTC. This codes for CASSQATGKQYF.

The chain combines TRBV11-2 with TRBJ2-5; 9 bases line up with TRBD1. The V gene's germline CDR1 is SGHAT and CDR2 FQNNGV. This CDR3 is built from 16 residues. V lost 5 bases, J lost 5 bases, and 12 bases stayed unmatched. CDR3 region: CASSRTTGTGLETQYF. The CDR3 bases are TGTGCCAGCAGCCGAACCACCGGGACAGGGCTCGAGACCCAGTACTTC.

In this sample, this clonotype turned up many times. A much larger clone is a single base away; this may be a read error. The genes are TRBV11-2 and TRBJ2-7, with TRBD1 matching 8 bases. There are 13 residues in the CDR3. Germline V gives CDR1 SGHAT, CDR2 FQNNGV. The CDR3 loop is CAGSLDRVGEQYF. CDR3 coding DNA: TGTGCCGGCAGCTTGGACAGGGTGGGGGAGCAGTACTTC.

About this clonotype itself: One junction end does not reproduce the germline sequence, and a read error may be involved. CDR3 protein: CASNPAGQGGHTHCF. For the CDR3, the DNA is TGTGCCAGCAACCCCGCCGGGCAGGGGGGTCATACGCATTGTTTT. The V and J genes are TRBV11-3 and TRBJ2-3, with a possible D match to TRBD1 (7 bases). The CDR3 length is 15 residues. Germline V CDR1 and CDR2: SGHNT, YENEEA.

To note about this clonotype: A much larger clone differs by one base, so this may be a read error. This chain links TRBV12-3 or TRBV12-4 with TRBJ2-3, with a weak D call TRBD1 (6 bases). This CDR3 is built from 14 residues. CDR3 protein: CVSSLGARTDTQYF. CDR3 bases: TGTGTCAGCAGCTTGGGGGCCCGCACAGATACGCAGTATTTT.

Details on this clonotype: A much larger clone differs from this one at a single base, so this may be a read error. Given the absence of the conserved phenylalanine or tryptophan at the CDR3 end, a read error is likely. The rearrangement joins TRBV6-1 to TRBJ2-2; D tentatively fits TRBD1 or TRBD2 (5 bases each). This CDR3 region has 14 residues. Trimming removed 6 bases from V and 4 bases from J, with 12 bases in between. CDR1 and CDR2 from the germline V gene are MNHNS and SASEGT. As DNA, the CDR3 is TGTGCCAGCAGCCGGGACCCACTCACCGGGGAGCTGTTTTTA. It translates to CASSRDPLTGELFL.

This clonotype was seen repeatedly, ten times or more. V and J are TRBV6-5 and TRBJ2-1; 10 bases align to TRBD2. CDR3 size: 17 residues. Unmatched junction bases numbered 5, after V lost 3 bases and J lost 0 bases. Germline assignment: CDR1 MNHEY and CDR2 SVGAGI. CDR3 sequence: CASSYGSGGGSYNEQFF. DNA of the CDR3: TGTGCCAGCAGTTATGGAAGCGGGGGGGGCTCCTACAATGAGCAGTTCTTC.

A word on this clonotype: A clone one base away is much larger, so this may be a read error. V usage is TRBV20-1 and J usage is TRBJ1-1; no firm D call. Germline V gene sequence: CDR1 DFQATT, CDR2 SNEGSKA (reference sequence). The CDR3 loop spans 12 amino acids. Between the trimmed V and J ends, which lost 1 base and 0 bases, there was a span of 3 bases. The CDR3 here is CSARGVNTEAFF. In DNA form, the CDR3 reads TGCAGTGCTAGAGGGGTGAACACTGAAGCTTTCTTT.

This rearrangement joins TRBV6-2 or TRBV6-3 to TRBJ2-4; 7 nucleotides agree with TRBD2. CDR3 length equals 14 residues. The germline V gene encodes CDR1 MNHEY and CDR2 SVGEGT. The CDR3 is CVTRDGGTKNIQYF. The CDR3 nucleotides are TGTGTCACCCGTGACGGGGGGACCAAAAACATTCAGTACTTC.

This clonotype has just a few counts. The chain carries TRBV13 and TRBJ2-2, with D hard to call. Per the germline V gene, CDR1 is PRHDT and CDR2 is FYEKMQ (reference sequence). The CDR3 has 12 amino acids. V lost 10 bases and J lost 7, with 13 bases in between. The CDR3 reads CAIAIGGGELFF. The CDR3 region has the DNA TGTGCCATTGCTATTGGTGGCGGGGAGCTGTTTTTT.

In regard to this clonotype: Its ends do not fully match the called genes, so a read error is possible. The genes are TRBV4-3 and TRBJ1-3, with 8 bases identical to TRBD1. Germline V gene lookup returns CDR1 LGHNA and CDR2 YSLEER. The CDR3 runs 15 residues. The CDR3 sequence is CASSRTGTFGNTVYF. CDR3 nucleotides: TGCGCCAGCAGCCGGACAGGGACCTTTGGAAACACCGTATATTTT.

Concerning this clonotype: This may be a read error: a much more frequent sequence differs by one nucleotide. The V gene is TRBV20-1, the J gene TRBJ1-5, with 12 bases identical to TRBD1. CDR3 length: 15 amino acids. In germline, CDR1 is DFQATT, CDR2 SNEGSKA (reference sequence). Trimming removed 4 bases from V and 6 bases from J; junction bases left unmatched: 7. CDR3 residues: CSATGTGGICQPQHF. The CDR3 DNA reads TGCAGTGCTACCGGGACAGGGGGCATCTGTCAGCCCCAGCATTTT.

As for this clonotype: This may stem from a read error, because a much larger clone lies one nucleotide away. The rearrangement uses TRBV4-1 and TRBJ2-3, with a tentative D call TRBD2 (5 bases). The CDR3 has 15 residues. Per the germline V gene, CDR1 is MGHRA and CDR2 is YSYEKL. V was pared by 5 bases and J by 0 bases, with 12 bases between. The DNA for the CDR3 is TGCGCCAGCAGCATCCTCGGACTGAGCACAGATACGCAGTATTTT. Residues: CASSILGLSTDTQYF.

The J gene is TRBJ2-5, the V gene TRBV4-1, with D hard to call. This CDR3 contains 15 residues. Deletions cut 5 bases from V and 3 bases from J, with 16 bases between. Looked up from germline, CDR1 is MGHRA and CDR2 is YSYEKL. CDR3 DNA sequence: TGCGCCAGCAGCGAAGCTGAGGCGGCAAAAGAGACCCAGTACTTC. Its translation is CASSEAEAAKETQYF.

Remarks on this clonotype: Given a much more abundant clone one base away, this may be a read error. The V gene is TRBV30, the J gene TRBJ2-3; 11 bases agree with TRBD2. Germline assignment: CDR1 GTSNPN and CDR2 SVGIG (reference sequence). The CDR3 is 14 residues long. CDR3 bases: TGTGTCTGGGGACTACTAGCGGGAGAAGATACGCAGTATTTT. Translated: CVWGLLAGEDTQYF.

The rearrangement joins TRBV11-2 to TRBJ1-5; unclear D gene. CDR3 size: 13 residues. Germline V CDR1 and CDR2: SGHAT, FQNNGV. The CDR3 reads CDSSSEGFQPQHF. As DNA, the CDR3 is TGTGATAGCAGCTCCGAGGGTTTTCAGCCCCAGCATTTT.